Each of the 24 T cell receptor beta chains below was sequenced from the same sample in a study of identical twins. MiXCR, run by TCRdb on the 5' RACE reads, gives a single entry per CDR3 protein. Among some 250,000 distinct CDR3 sequences, roughly 13% were seen once, and the ten largest hold 3.5% to 5%. This same sample was also part of a study on yellow fever vaccine responses in identical twins.

Source material: memory (CD45RO+) T cells sorted from blood. Receptors originate from a woman between 18 and 30 years old in good health.

CDR3 nucleotides: TGTGCCAGCAGCTTGGGACAGGGCACGGGAGGGAATGAGCAGTTCTTC. As protein: CASSLGQGTGGNEQFF. This rearrangement joins TRBV7-9 to TRBJ2-1; D is possibly TRBD1 (9 bases). Trimming stripped 3 bases from V and 7 bases from J, with 19 bases between. The CDR3 extends over 16 amino acids. CDR1 SEHNR and CDR2 FQNEAQ come from the germline V gene (reference sequence).

This clonotype was detected a few times. V usage is TRBV4-2 and J usage is TRBJ2-1; 10 positions agree with TRBD1. This CDR3 comprises 23 residues. J was trimmed by 0 bases and V by 4 bases; bases with no gene match: 24. Germline loops: CDR1 LGHNA, CDR2 YNFKEQ. The CDR3, as DNA: TGTGCCAGCAGCCGTATTGGCTCCACCGGGACAGGGGTCTTGCAAAGCTCCTACAATGAGCAGTTCTTC. Translated: CASSRIGSTGTGVLQSSYNEQFF.

Points on this clonotype: A junction end diverges from the germline sequence, so it may reflect a read error. The chain combines TRBV24-1 with TRBJ2-1, with D unresolved. This CDR3 has 14 amino acids. Germline CDR1 reads KGHDR; CDR2 reads SFDVKD. The DNA for the CDR3 is TGTGACACCAGTGATGGGATCGCCCTGAGTGAGCAGTTCTTC. As protein: CDTSDGIALSEQFF.

This clonotype turned up a few times. This rearrangement joins TRBV29-1 to TRBJ1-1; D may be TRBD1 (6 bases). Trimming removed 5 bases at V and 4 bases at J, with 11 bases between. The germline gives CDR1 SQVTM, CDR2 ANQGSEA. This CDR3 region has 12 residues. In nucleotides, the CDR3 is TGCAGCGTTCGAACAGGGACCACTGAAGCTTTCTTT. It translates to CSVRTGTTEAFF.

There are many counts of this clonotype. This chain uses TRBV28 with TRBJ2-3, with 12 bases lining up with TRBD2. Unmatched junction bases numbered 11, after V lost 2 bases and J lost 2 bases. Germline CDR1 reads MDHEN; CDR2 reads SYDVKM. The CDR3 covers 19 residues. CDR3: CASSLGSSGRAVPTDTQYF. The CDR3, as DNA: TGTGCCAGCAGTTTAGGGTCTAGCGGGAGGGCCGTTCCCACAGATACGCAGTATTTT.

The chain carries TRBV20-1 and TRBJ2-7, with TRBD2 as a possible D gene (5 bases). V was pared by 1 base and J by 4 bases, with 14 bases between. CDR1 is DFQATT and CDR2 is SNEGSKA in the germline V gene (reference sequence). The CDR3 is 14 residues long. CDR3 loop: CSARVGAQGYEQYF. The CDR3 DNA follows: TGCAGTGCTAGAGTGGGAGCCCAAGGGTACGAGCAGTACTTC.

This clonotype was found many times. The chain is built from TRBV7-6 and TRBJ1-4; TRBD1 agrees at 9 bases. CDR1 and CDR2 (germline): SGHVS, FNYEAQ. Unmatched junction bases numbered 5, after V lost 8 bases and J lost 4 bases. The CDR3 extends over 14 amino acids. This CDR3 is CASRQGGNNEKLFF. DNA for the CDR3: TGTGCCAGCCGACAGGGGGGTAATAATGAAAAACTGTTTTTT.

The CDR3 spells CASRIGMGELFF. DNA for the CDR3: TGTGCCAGCAGGATCGGGATGGGGGAGCTGTTTTTT. The rearrangement uses TRBV2 and TRBJ2-2; D might be TRBD2 (5 bases). Germline CDR1 is SNHLY and CDR2 is FYNNEI. Trimming shortened V by 6 bases and J by 8 bases, and 10 bases separated the two germline ends. The CDR3 length is 12 residues.

This clonotype has at least ten counts. The chain uses TRBV7-9 and TRBJ2-7, with TRBD1 as a possible D gene (5 bases). The CDR3 runs to 15 residues. V lost 0 bases to trimming and J lost 3 bases, with 12 bases between them. Germline V gene sequence: CDR1 SEHNR, CDR2 FQNEAQ (reference sequence). The CDR3 DNA is TGTGCCAGCAGCTTAGCAGGGGCGAAGTTCTACGAGCAGTACTTC. Residues: CASSLAGAKFYEQYF.

The rearrangement uses TRBV4-1 and TRBJ2-7; 10 bases line up with TRBD1. The ends lost 0 bases at V and 4 bases at J; junction bases unmatched: 9. This CDR3 spans 17 amino acids. Germline CDR1 MGHRA, CDR2 YSYEKL. DNA for the CDR3: TGCGCCAGCAGCCAAGATCTCCCGGGACAGGGGTCGTACGAGCAGTACTTC. Translation: CASSQDLPGQGSYEQYF.

This clonotype came up many times. J is TRBJ2-1 and V is TRBV6-5, with TRBD2 matching 7 bases. Germline V gene sequence: CDR1 MNHEY, CDR2 SVGAGI. CDR3 length: 14 amino acids. J lost 7 bases, V lost 0 bases, and 3 bases had no gene match. The chain's CDR3 is CASSYSSGGNEQFF. Here the CDR3 DNA reads TGTGCCAGCAGTTACTCATCGGGGGGAAATGAGCAGTTCTTC.

This clonotype has a handful of counts. V gene TRBV5-5 combines with J gene TRBJ2-5; TRBD2 matches at 10 bases. The length of the CDR3 is 15 residues. J lost 1 base, V lost 2 bases, and 2 bases had no gene match. The germline V gene has CDR1 SGHKS and CDR2 YYEKEE (reference sequence). CDR3 bases: TGTGCCAGCAGCTTTAGCGGGGGGCCCCAAGAGACCCAGTACTTC. This sequence encodes CASSFSGGPQETQYF.

V usage is TRBV18 and J usage is TRBJ2-1; D may match TRBD1 or TRBD2 (5 bases each). Between the trimmed V and J ends, which lost 5 bases and 0 bases, there was a span of 14 bases. This CDR3 has 16 residues. The germline V gene has CDR1 KGHSH and CDR2 LQKENI. CDR3 nucleotide sequence: TGTGCCAGCTCAGGGGGTGGTGGCGGCTCCTACAATGAGCAGTTCTTC. Translation: CASSGGGGGSYNEQFF.

This clonotype occurred many times. The V call is TRBV20-1, the J call TRBJ2-1; 13 positions agree with TRBD2. The CDR3 runs to 14 residues. V shed 7 bases, J shed 7 bases, and the junction held 7 bases outside the gene matches. Germline values: CDR1 DFQATT, CDR2 SNEGSKA (reference sequence). CDR3 coding DNA: TGCAGTGGGAGGACTAGCGGGAGATTGAATGAGCAGTTCTTC. Protein sequence: CSGRTSGRLNEQFF.

This clonotype was seen more than once but under ten times. This sequence joins TRBV6-2 or TRBV6-3 and TRBJ2-7; tentatively, D is TRBD1 or TRBD2 (6 bases each). This CDR3 region has 14 residues. V was trimmed by 2 bases and J by 1 base, leaving 9 bases between them. Looked up from germline, CDR1 is MNHEY and CDR2 is SVGEGT. CDR3 sequence: CASSYRGVSYEQYF. For the CDR3, the DNA is TGTGCCAGCAGTTACAGGGGGGTTTCCTACGAGCAGTACTTC.

This clonotype was observed a single time. This chain links TRBV20-1 with TRBJ1-6, with D unclear. The ends were cut back, 6 bases at V and 0 bases at J, with 12 bases in the middle. This CDR3 region has 15 residues. Germline V CDR1 and CDR2: DFQATT, SNEGSKA (reference sequence). CDR3 loop: CSASDRSSYNSPLHF. In DNA, the CDR3 is TGCAGTGCCTCGGACCGGAGCTCCTATAATTCACCCCTCCACTTT.

This chain uses TRBV9 with TRBJ1-2; 8 bases are a match to TRBD1. The CDR3 totals 15 residues. Germline V lookup: CDR1 SGDLS, CDR2 YYNGEE. Unmatched junction bases numbered 12, after V lost 2 bases and J lost 9 bases. The CDR3 protein is CASSVYDRGAGSYTF. CDR3 DNA: TGTGCCAGCAGCGTCTACGACAGGGGCGCCGGGAGCTACACCTTC.

A few counts support this clonotype. The V and J genes are TRBV28 and TRBJ2-7, with a weak D call TRBD2 (6 bases). CDR3 length: 15 residues. Trimming left V 2 bases short and J 2 bases short, with 13 bases between. Germline loops: CDR1 MDHEN, CDR2 SYDVKM. The CDR3: CASSLLSGGAYEQYF. The CDR3 DNA is TGTGCCAGCAGTTTACTTAGCGGAGGGGCCTACGAGCAGTACTTC.

The V and J genes are TRBV5-5 and TRBJ2-7; 10 positions agree with TRBD2. The CDR3 runs to 15 residues. J gave up 6 bases and V 1 base, and 7 bases lay outside the gene matches. Germline V CDR1 and CDR2: SGHKS, YYEKEE (reference sequence). The CDR3 nucleotides are TGTGCCAGCAGCTTGTGGGCTAGCGGGGGTAGCGAGCAGTACTTC. This gives the protein CASSLWASGGSEQYF. Full variable domain (remainder filled in from reference TRBV5-5 and TRBJ2-7): DAGVTQSPTHLIKTRGQQVTLRCSPISGHKSVSWYQQVLGQGPQFIFQYYEKEERGRGNFPDRFSARQFPNYSSELNVNALLLGDSALYLCASSLWASGGSEQYFGPGTRLTVT.

This clonotype came up a few times. The J gene is TRBJ2-7, the V gene TRBV20-1; the match to TRBD2 covers 9 bases. The CDR3 covers 16 residues. V lost 5 bases to trimming and J lost 1 base; unmatched junction nucleotides: 12. From germline, CDR1 is DFQATT and CDR2 SNEGSKA (reference sequence). CDR3 loop: CSALGPAGGKSYEQYF. DNA for the CDR3: TGCAGTGCTCTTGGGCCAGCGGGAGGAAAGTCCTACGAGCAGTACTTC.

This clonotype was detected many times. V usage is TRBV18 and J usage is TRBJ1-1; D remains ambiguous. Germline V gene data show CDR1 as KGHSH and CDR2 as LQKENI. This CDR3 is built from 15 residues. V was trimmed by 1 base and J by 1 base, leaving 10 bases between them. CDR3 protein: CASSPRNAGNTEAFF. For the CDR3, the DNA is TGTGCCAGCTCACCACGTAATGCGGGGAACACTGAAGCTTTCTTT.

The chain recombines TRBV7-8 with TRBJ1-3; TRBD1 matches 7 bases. This CDR3 comprises 16 residues. In germline, CDR1 is SGHVS, CDR2 FQNEAQ. V lost 2 bases, J lost 2 bases, and 6 bases stayed unmatched. The DNA for the CDR3 is TGTGCCAGCAGCTTATTGGACAGGCGGACTGGAAACACCATATATTTT. Protein sequence: CASSLLDRRTGNTIYF.

The sample holds a few counts of this clonotype. The chain couples TRBV7-9 to TRBJ1-4, with D possibly matching TRBD1 (5 bases). V gave up 7 bases and J gave up 0 bases, with 15 bases separating them. The germline V gene encodes CDR1 SEHNR and CDR2 FQNEAQ (reference sequence). CDR3 length: 16 amino acids. The CDR3 DNA reads as TGTGCCAGCACCACATGGGGGGACGCAACTAATGAAAAACTGTTTTTT. Encoded protein: CASTTWGDATNEKLFF. The full variable domain, in which reference TRBV7-9 and TRBJ1-4 provide the parts outside the CDR3, is DTGVSQNPRHKITKRGQNVTFRCDPISEHNRLYWYRQTLGQGPEFLTYFQNEAQLEKSRLLSDRFSAERPKGSFSTLEIQRTEQGDSAMYLCASTTWGDATNEKLFFGSGTQLSVL.

Only a few counts were recorded for this clonotype. The CDR3 DNA follows: TGTGCCAGCAGCATAAGAGGGACAGGGTTCTACAATGAGCAGTTCTTC. Protein: CASSIRGTGFYNEQFF. The V call is TRBV7-2, the J call TRBJ2-1; 9 bases agree with TRBD1. This CDR3 is built from 16 residues. V trimming: 5 bases; J trimming: 3 bases; junction bases outside the gene matches: 8. From germline, CDR1 is SGHTA and CDR2 FQGNSA. Variable domain in full (rest from reference TRBV7-2 and TRBJ2-1): GAGVSQSPSNKVTEKGKDVELRCDPISGHTALYWYRQSLGQGLEFLIYFQGNSAPDKSGLPSDRFSAERTGGSVSTLTIQRTQQEDSAVYLCASSIRGTGFYNEQFFGPGTRLTVL.